Listed below are T cell receptor beta chains from one sample, sequenced in a study of blood T cell repertoires in COVID-19. The table came from immunoSEQ multiplex PCR; TCRdb's copy has only in-frame clones and leaves some out. The table has 200,000 to 250,000 clones, 81% seen once; the top ten hold around 9%. Material: PBMCs or T cells enriched from blood (not recorded which). The receptors were sampled from a man aged 35-49 years who had recovered from COVID-19. CDR3s include the opening cysteine and the closing phenylalanine or tryptophan. The D gene is left open where the match is weak. The size field is filled for only some rows; it gives once, few, many or a size class.

j_gene: TRBJ2-7
d_gene: TRBD1
abundance: NA
v_gene: TRBV5-1
CDR3aa: CASSLGLSQGAGEQYF
CDR3nt: TGCGCCAGCAGCTTGGGGCTTAGCCAGGGGGCTGGAGAGCAGTACTTC

j_gene: TRBJ2-7
d_gene: TRBD2
abundance: once
v_gene: TRBV25-1
CDR3aa: CASSEGASGRGEQYF
CDR3nt: TGTGCCAGCAGTGAGGGAGCTAGCGGGAGAGGCGAGCAGTACTTC

j_gene: TRBJ2-7
d_gene: NA
abundance: NA
v_gene: TRBV5-4
CDR3aa: CASSLGQRDEQYF
CDR3nt: TGTGCCAGCAGCTTGGGGCAGAGGGACGAGCAGTACTTC

j_gene: TRBJ1-4
d_gene: TRBD1
abundance: few
v_gene: TRBV13
CDR3aa: CASSSRTGHYEKLFF
CDR3nt: TGTGCCAGCAGCTCCCGGACAGGGCACTATGAAAAACTGTTTTTT

j_gene: TRBJ2-1
d_gene: TRBD1
abundance: few
v_gene: TRBV27
CDR3aa: CASSSLRGRGHNNEQFF
CDR3nt: TGTGCCAGCAGTTCCCTACGGGGTAGGGGGCATAACAATGAGCAGTTCTTC

j_gene: TRBJ2-1
d_gene: NA
abundance: NA
v_gene: TRBV9
CDR3aa: CASSVGSILYNEQFF
CDR3nt: TGTGCCAGCAGCGTAGGAAGCATCCTCTACAATGAGCAGTTCTTC

j_gene: TRBJ2-3
d_gene: NA
abundance: once
v_gene: TRBV9
CDR3aa: CASKPEGLSTDTQYF
CDR3nt: TGTGCCAGCAAGCCCGAGGGTCTTAGCACAGATACGCAGTATTTT

j_gene: TRBJ1-2
d_gene: TRBD1
abundance: few
v_gene: TRBV19
CDR3aa: CASSPRTGATYGYTF
CDR3nt: TGTGCCAGTAGTCCGCGGACAGGGGCAACCTATGGCTACACCTTC

j_gene: TRBJ2-1
d_gene: NA
abundance: NA
v_gene: TRBV5-8
CDR3aa: CASSLEVGSSYNEQFF
CDR3nt: TGTGCCAGCAGCTTGGAGGTGGGGAGCTCCTACAATGAGCAGTTCTTC

j_gene: TRBJ1-2
d_gene: NA
abundance: NA
v_gene: TRBV2
CDR3aa: CASSEGGGVRYGYTF
CDR3nt: TGTGCCAGCAGTGAAGGGGGGGGAGTAAGGTATGGCTACACCTTC

j_gene: TRBJ1-1
d_gene: TRBD1
abundance: NA
v_gene: TRBV29-1
CDR3aa: CSVGTGDTEAFF
CDR3nt: TGCAGCGTGGGGACAGGGGACACTGAAGCTTTCTTT

j_gene: TRBJ2-5
d_gene: NA
abundance: once
v_gene: TRBV7-9
CDR3aa: CASSLSQTQYF
CDR3nt: TGTGCCAGCAGCCTAAGCCAGACCCAGTACTTC

j_gene: TRBJ1-2
d_gene: NA
abundance: NA
v_gene: TRBV5-3
CDR3aa: CASRDRLNYGYTF
CDR3nt: TGTGCCAGCCGCGATAGACTCAACTATGGCTACACCTTC

j_gene: TRBJ2-7
d_gene: NA
abundance: NA
v_gene: TRBV18
CDR3aa: CASSPLGGSSYEQYF
CDR3nt: TGTGCCAGCTCACCTTTAGGAGGAAGCTCCTACGAGCAGTACTTC

j_gene: TRBJ1-2
d_gene: NA
abundance: many
v_gene: TRBV5-3
CDR3aa: CARSGGGGPVSHSGYTF
CDR3nt: TGTGCCAGAAGCGGAGGGGGGGGCCCCGTCTCCCATTCTGGCTACACCTTC

j_gene: TRBJ1-3
d_gene: NA
abundance: NA
v_gene: TRBV7-6
CDR3aa: CASSSPRIFGNTIYF
CDR3nt: TGTGCCAGCAGCTCACCTAGAATATTTGGAAACACCATATATTTT

j_gene: TRBJ2-7
d_gene: NA
abundance: NA
v_gene: TRBV20-1
CDR3aa: CSATRSYEQYF
CDR3nt: TGCAGTGCTACCAGGTCCTACGAGCAGTACTTC

j_gene: TRBJ1-1
d_gene: NA
abundance: NA
v_gene: TRBV7-8
CDR3aa: CASSLRSSIGRNTEAFF
CDR3nt: TGTGCCAGCAGCTTACGGAGTTCGATAGGGAGGAACACTGAAGCTTTCTTT

j_gene: TRBJ1-2
d_gene: TRBD1
abundance: NA
v_gene: TRBV27
CDR3aa: CASSFTTGTGNYGYTF
CDR3nt: TGTGCCAGCAGTTTCACGACCGGGACAGGAAACTATGGCTACACCTTC

j_gene: TRBJ2-1
d_gene: TRBD1
abundance: few
v_gene: TRBV5-6
CDR3aa: CASSRLEGGQQFF
CDR3nt: TGTGCCAGCAGTCGTCTCGAAGGGGGCCAACAGTTCTTC

j_gene: TRBJ2-3
d_gene: NA
abundance: NA
v_gene: TRBV7-2
CDR3aa: CASSSPTSRTDTQYF
CDR3nt: TGTGCCAGCAGCTCCCCGACTAGTAGAACAGATACGCAGTATTTT

j_gene: TRBJ2-7
d_gene: NA
abundance: NA
v_gene: TRBV7-6
CDR3aa: CASSRSASSSYEQYF
CDR3nt: TGTGCCAGCAGCCGTAGCGCATCGAGCTCCTACGAGCAGTACTTC

j_gene: TRBJ2-7
d_gene: NA
abundance: NA
v_gene: TRBV18
CDR3aa: CASSPGSDSLKQYF
CDR3nt: TGTGCCAGCTCACCGGGGTCCGACAGCCTCAAGCAGTACTTC

j_gene: TRBJ1-3
d_gene: NA
abundance: NA
v_gene: TRBV7-9
CDR3aa: CASSFGGNTIYF
CDR3nt: TGTGCCAGCAGCTTCGGTGGAAACACCATATATTTT

j_gene: TRBJ1-5
d_gene: TRBD1
abundance: NA
v_gene: TRBV6-5
CDR3aa: CASTNGQGNQPQHF
CDR3nt: TGTGCCAGCACCAACGGACAGGGCAATCAGCCCCAGCATTTT

j_gene: TRBJ2-3
d_gene: TRBD2
abundance: once
v_gene: TRBV4-1
CDR3aa: CASSQGTSGGRDTQYF
CDR3nt: TGCGCCAGCAGCCAAGGGACTAGCGGGGGGCGGGATACGCAGTATTTT

j_gene: TRBJ1-3
d_gene: NA
abundance: NA
v_gene: TRBV7-3
CDR3aa: CASSTPRSSGNTIYF
CDR3nt: TGTGCCAGCAGTACCCCACGGAGCTCTGGAAACACCATATATTTT

j_gene: TRBJ2-3
d_gene: NA
abundance: NA
v_gene: TRBV11-2
CDR3aa: CASSFVGGPSDTQYF
CDR3nt: TGTGCCAGCAGCTTTGTGGGAGGCCCCTCAGATACGCAGTATTTT

j_gene: TRBJ2-3
d_gene: TRBD2
abundance: NA
v_gene: TRBV9
CDR3aa: CASSRTSGGWDTQYF
CDR3nt: TGTGCCAGCAGCCGGACTAGCGGGGGGTGGGATACGCAGTATTTT

j_gene: TRBJ1-5
d_gene: TRBD1
abundance: NA
v_gene: TRBV9
CDR3aa: CATDRERQPQHF
CDR3nt: TGTGCCACCGACAGGGAACGTCAGCCCCAGCATTTT

j_gene: TRBJ1-6
d_gene: TRBD1
abundance: NA
v_gene: TRBV6-5
CDR3aa: CASSRDRGLVSPLHF
CDR3nt: TGTGCCAGCAGTCGGGACAGGGGGCTTGTTTCACCCCTCCACTTT

j_gene: TRBJ2-6
d_gene: TRBD1
abundance: NA
v_gene: TRBV5-5
CDR3aa: CASSLVGASGGSGANVLTF
CDR3nt: TGTGCCAGCAGCTTGGTCGGGGCGTCAGGGGGCTCTGGGGCCAACGTCCTGACTTTC

j_gene: TRBJ1-2
d_gene: TRBD1
abundance: NA
v_gene: TRBV5-1
CDR3aa: CASSLGTGIDGYTF
CDR3nt: TGCGCCAGCAGCCTCGGGACAGGGATCGATGGCTACACCTTC

j_gene: TRBJ1-1
d_gene: NA
abundance: NA
v_gene: TRBV30
CDR3aa: CAWSAWANTEAFF
CDR3nt: TGTGCCTGGAGCGCCTGGGCGAACACTGAAGCTTTCTTT

j_gene: TRBJ2-3
d_gene: TRBD2
abundance: NA
v_gene: TRBV15
CDR3aa: CATSRGTSGSSDTQYF
CDR3nt: TGTGCCACCAGCAGAGGGACTAGCGGGAGCTCAGATACGCAGTATTTT

j_gene: TRBJ2-5
d_gene: TRBD1
abundance: NA
v_gene: TRBV24-1
CDR3aa: CATGQGARETQYF
CDR3nt: TGTGCCACGGGACAGGGGGCGAGAGAGACCCAGTACTTC

j_gene: TRBJ2-3
d_gene: TRBD1
abundance: NA
v_gene: TRBV10-3
CDR3aa: CASETGGLDTDTQYF
CDR3nt: TGTGCCAGCGAGACAGGGGGCCTAGATACAGATACGCAGTATTTT

j_gene: TRBJ2-1
d_gene: TRBD2
abundance: NA
v_gene: TRBV19
CDR3aa: CASSTRLAGGNNEQFF
CDR3nt: TGTGCCAGTAGTACTCGACTAGCGGGAGGTAACAATGAGCAGTTCTTC

j_gene: TRBJ1-2
d_gene: NA
abundance: NA
v_gene: TRBV7-5
CDR3aa: CASHLKGNYGYTF
CDR3nt: TGTGCCAGTCACCTGAAGGGGAACTATGGCTACACCTTC

j_gene: TRBJ1-2
d_gene: NA
abundance: NA
v_gene: TRBV24-1
CDR3aa: CATSARDLYGYTF
CDR3nt: TGTGCCACCAGTGCCCGGGATCTTTATGGCTACACCTTC

j_gene: TRBJ1-1
d_gene: NA
abundance: NA
v_gene: TRBV7-9
CDR3aa: CASSPRDTEAFF
CDR3nt: TGTGCCAGCTCCCCTCGGGACACTGAAGCTTTCTTT

j_gene: TRBJ1-6
d_gene: TRBD1
abundance: NA
v_gene: TRBV14
CDR3aa: CASSLRVGQGRKYNSPLHF
CDR3nt: TGTGCCAGCAGCCTTAGGGTAGGACAGGGGCGGAAATATAATTCACCCCTCCACTTT

j_gene: TRBJ1-2
d_gene: NA
abundance: NA
v_gene: TRBV25-1
CDR3aa: CASSEAGRGYTF
CDR3nt: TGTGCCAGCAGTGAGGCGGGACGCGGCTACACCTTC

j_gene: TRBJ2-3
d_gene: NA
abundance: NA
v_gene: TRBV5-1
CDR3aa: CASSLEPGVTDTQYF
CDR3nt: TGCGCCAGCAGCTTGGAGCCAGGGGTAACAGATACGCAGTATTTT

j_gene: TRBJ2-2
d_gene: NA
abundance: NA
v_gene: TRBV10-3
CDR3aa: CATRPQGTAGELFF
CDR3nt: TGTGCCACACGCCCACAGGGAACAGCCGGGGAGCTGTTTTTT

j_gene: TRBJ2-1
d_gene: TRBD2
abundance: NA
v_gene: TRBV6-1
CDR3aa: CASSEIWLTSGGTNNEQFF
CDR3nt: TGTGCCAGCAGTGAAATCTGGTTGACTAGCGGGGGTACTAACAATGAGCAGTTCTTC

j_gene: TRBJ1-2
d_gene: NA
abundance: NA
v_gene: TRBV5-1
CDR3aa: CASSLGQGFGYTF
CDR3nt: TGCGCCAGCAGCTTAGGTCAGGGGTTTGGCTACACCTTC

j_gene: TRBJ2-1
d_gene: NA
abundance: NA
v_gene: TRBV7-3
CDR3aa: CASSPRVSSYNEQFF
CDR3nt: TGTGCCAGCAGCCCCAGGGTGAGCTCCTACAATGAGCAGTTCTTC